The rows below give T cell receptor beta chains drawn from one sample of a study of control samples from healthy donors and cancer patients. TCRdb keeps only in-frame clones here, not all; method: immunoSEQ multiplex PCR. The sample has over 150,000 clones, about 90% seen once; the top ten hold 2% to 2.5%. Sequenced: blood. These receptors were obtained from a woman in her thirties or forties in good health. The CDR3 runs from the conserved cysteine through the conserved F or W. Fields, in order: D gene, J gene, V gene, clone size, CDR3 DNA, CDR3 protein. D genes are given only for firm matches. Size tells how often a clone was seen (once, few, many) or the class of an expanded clone, and some rows leave it out.

. TRBJ1-1 TRBV6-5 few TGTGCCAGCCGAACACAGGGACCCACTGAAGCTTTCTTT CASRTQGPTEAFF
. TRBJ1-2 TRBV2 . TGTGCCAGCGCGCGACAGAACTATGGCTACACCTTC CASARQNYGYTF
. TRBJ1-5 TRBV19 . TGTGCCAGTAGGACGACCCATAGACAGGTGAATCAGCCCCAGCATTTT CASRTTHRQVNQPQHF
. TRBJ1-4 TRBV6-5 . TGTGCCAGCAGCCCAAATGGGGGGTCTAATGATGAACTGTTTTTT CASSPNGGSNDELFF
. TRBJ1-5 TRBV7-9 . TGTGCCAGCAGCATACCAGGGGATCTCAATCAGCCCCAGCATTTT CASSIPGDLNQPQHF
. TRBJ1-3 TRBV20-1 . TGCAGTGCTAGTGCGTCTCAATTTGGAAACACCATATATTTT CSASASQFGNTIYF
. TRBJ2-2 TRBV6-1 few TGTGCCAGCAGTGAACAGGCAGGTACCGGGGAGCTGTTTTTT CASSEQAGTGELFF
TRBD1 TRBJ1-3 TRBV11-3 . TGTGCCAGCAGCTTAGGCACAGGGGTTGGAAACACCATATATTTT CASSLGTGVGNTIYF
. TRBJ2-5 TRBV5-6 many TGTGCCAGCAGCTCCCCGGGGGTCGGAGAGACCCAGTACTTC CASSSPGVGETQYF
. TRBJ1-1 TRBV6-5 . TGTGCCAGCAGGGGCCCGGGGGCTCACACTGAAGCTTTCTTT CASRGPGAHTEAFF
. TRBJ1-2 TRBV10-3 . TGTGCCATCAGTGATCGGGTAACTCTCGGCTACACCTTC CAISDRVTLGYTF
TRBD2 TRBJ2-3 TRBV2 once TGTGCCAGCAGGCCAAGCGGGGTTCCAGATACGCAGTATTTT CASRPSGVPDTQYF
. TRBJ2-5 TRBV25-1 . TGTGCCAGCAGTGCCTCAACAGAGTACCAAGAGACCCAGTACTTC CASSASTEYQETQYF
. TRBJ1-1 TRBV4-1 . TGCGCCAGCAGCCAAGTAGGAGGGGGGGCTGAAGCTTTCTTT CASSQVGGGAEAFF
TRBD1 TRBJ1-2 TRBV10-2 . TGCGCCAGCAGTGAGGACAGGGTCGGCTACACCTTC CASSEDRVGYTF
TRBD2 TRBJ2-5 TRBV5-1 few TGCGCCAGCAGCTTGGGGAGCGGGGGGCCCCAAGAGACCCAGTACTTC CASSLGSGGPQETQYF
. TRBJ1-2 TRBV5-1 few TGCGCCAGCAGCTTACGGGACCCCGGGGGCTACACCTTC CASSLRDPGGYTF
TRBD2 TRBJ2-7 TRBV11-2 . TGTGCCAGCAGCCCCGGGGAGGGGATGTTCTACGAGCAGTACTTC CASSPGEGMFYEQYF
. TRBJ2-4 TRBV6-1 . TGTGCCAGCAGTGAAGTTGGGTCCAAAAACATTCAGTACTTC CASSEVGSKNIQYF
. TRBJ1-1 TRBV11-2 . TGTGCCAGCCGCCCGACGGGGGGGGCACTTAACACTGAAGCTTTCTTT CASRPTGGALNTEAFF
. TRBJ2-1 TRBV7-9 . TGTGCCAGCAGCCCCAGGGGAGGAGCGGATTACAATGAGCAGTTCTTC CASSPRGGADYNEQFF
. TRBJ1-5 TRBV6-6 . TGTGCCAGCAGGGTAGGCAATCAGCCCCAGCATTTT CASRVGNQPQHF
. TRBJ1-3 TRBV4-1 . TGCGCCAGCAGCCGAGGGCACCGAAGCTCTGGAAACACCATATATTTT CASSRGHRSSGNTIYF
. TRBJ1-3 TRBV7-8 . TGTGCCAGCAGCTTAGTATCAGGAAACACCATATATTTT CASSLVSGNTIYF
TRBD2 TRBJ2-7 TRBV27 . TGTGCCAGCAGTTTAGCTTCTAGCGGGGGGGTCTACGAGCAGTACTTC CASSLASSGGVYEQYF
TRBD1 TRBJ2-7 TRBV7-9 . TGTGCCAGCAGCTCGACAGGGGACCCCTACGAGCAGTACTTC CASSSTGDPYEQYF
TRBD2 TRBJ2-7 TRBV5-1 . TGCGCCAGCACCACGGGGGAGGGTGGCTACGAGCAGTACTTC CASTTGEGGYEQYF
TRBD1 TRBJ1-5 TRBV7-8 . TGTGCCAGCTCAGGGGGGCCCCTTGGGTTAAATCAGCCCCAGCATTTT CASSGGPLGLNQPQHF
. TRBJ1-1 TRBV7-9 . TGTGCCAGCAGTCCCCTTACTGAAGCTTTCTTT CASSPLTEAFF
. TRBJ1-5 TRBV27 . TGTGCCAGCAGGGCCTCCGGATCCAATCAGCCCCAGCATTTT CASRASGSNQPQHF
. TRBJ1-2 TRBV12-3/TRBV12-4 . TGTGCCAGCAGCCCCGCCCGGGGGTATGGCTACACCTTC CASSPARGYGYTF
TRBD1 TRBJ2-7 TRBV6-5 . TGTGCCAGCAGAAGGGGACAGACCTACGAGCAGTACTTC CASRRGQTYEQYF
. TRBJ2-3 TRBV19 . TGTGCCAGTAGTCACGGACTGCCCCTCTCGCAGTATTTT CASSHGLPLSQYF
TRBD2 TRBJ2-7 TRBV12-5 . TGTGCTAGTGCGGGGGGGTACGAGCAGTACTTC CASAGGYEQYF
. TRBJ1-1 TRBV6-5 . TGTGCCAGCATGCGATCACAGGGGAACACTGAAGCTTTCTTT CASMRSQGNTEAFF
. TRBJ1-2 TRBV11-2 . TGTGCCAGCAGCTCGATCCGTCGGGGTTTGGTCTATGGCTACACCTTC CASSSIRRGLVYGYTF
. TRBJ2-2 TRBV6-5 few TGTGCCAGCGGTCGGGGCTTCACCGGGGAGCTGTTTTTT CASGRGFTGELFF
. TRBJ1-1 TRBV4-1 . TGCGCCAGCAGCCACAGGAACACTGAAGCTTTCTTT CASSHRNTEAFF
. TRBJ1-4 TRBV18 . TGTGCCAGCTCACCTCTAGAAGATGGGCCGGGGTTTTTT CASSPLEDGPGFF
TRBD2 TRBJ2-2 TRBV10-3 . TGTGCCATCCAATCTAGCGGGGGGCACACCGGGGAGCTGTTTTTT CAIQSSGGHTGELFF
. TRBJ1-6 TRBV2 . TGTGCCAGCGGGGGGAGCTCCTATAATTCACCCCTCCACTTT CASGGSSYNSPLHF
TRBD1 TRBJ2-5 TRBV5-1 . TGCGCCAGCAGCAACGGACAGGGACAAGAGACCCAGTACTTC CASSNGQGQETQYF